Presented here are 22 T cell receptor beta chains from one specimen sequenced in a study of identical twins. TCRdb fed the 5' RACE reads into MiXCR, producing one record per CDR3 protein. This sample yields about 530,000 distinct CDR3 sequences, of which over 12% are seen a single time; around 0.4% belongs to the top ten. These same records also appear under a second study, on yellow fever vaccine responses in identical twins.

The sequenced sample was CD4+ T cells sorted from blood. These receptors were taken from a woman younger than 35 in good health.

This clonotype came up many times. This chain joins TRBV5-1 and TRBJ2-5, with 8 bases aligning to TRBD1. V lost 0 bases and J lost 6; bases outside the gene matches: 4. The germline CDR1 and CDR2 sequences are SGHRS and YFSETQ. The CDR3 has 14 amino acids. In DNA, the CDR3 is TGCGCCAGCAGCTTGGGGACAGGGATACAGACCCAGTACTTC. It encodes CASSLGTGIQTQYF.

V usage is TRBV18 and J usage is TRBJ1-6; D unclear. The CDR3 runs 15 residues. Germline V CDR1 and CDR2: KGHSH, LQKENI. V lost 2 bases to trimming and J lost 5 bases, with 10 bases between them. As DNA, the CDR3 is TGTGCCAGCTCACCAATTGCACAGAATAATTCACCCCTCCACTTT. Its translation is CASSPIAQNNSPLHF.

This clonotype was counted at least ten times. The rearrangement joins TRBV6-5 to TRBJ2-1, with D possibly being TRBD2 (5 bases). V was pared by 0 bases and J by 10 bases, with 16 bases between. The CDR3 extends over 15 amino acids. Germline V CDR1 and CDR2: MNHEY, SVGAGI. Here the CDR3 DNA reads TGTGCCAGCAGTTACTCGCCGGGAAGCGGTGTCGAGCAGTTCTTC. It translates to CASSYSPGSGVEQFF.

The chain couples TRBV4-2 to TRBJ2-1, with 9 positions matching TRBD1. Germline V gene data show CDR1 as LGHNA and CDR2 as YNFKEQ. CDR3 length: 16 residues. J was trimmed by 3 bases and V by 3 bases; bases with no gene match: 6. CDR3 sequence: CASSHSGQGIYNEQFF. CDR3 nucleotides: TGTGCCAGCAGCCATTCAGGACAGGGGATCTACAATGAGCAGTTCTTC.

Only a few counts were recorded for this clonotype. This chain links TRBV3-1 with TRBJ2-1, with D perhaps TRBD2 (6 bases). The CDR3 has 15 amino acids. The V end was cut by 2 bases, the J end by 3 bases, with 11 bases between. Germline V gene lookup returns CDR1 LGHDT and CDR2 YNNKEL (reference sequence). CDR3 loop: CASSQLWRGYNEQFF. The DNA for the CDR3 is TGTGCCAGCAGCCAACTGTGGCGGGGCTACAATGAGCAGTTCTTC.

This clonotype was counted a few times. The chain carries TRBV6-1 and TRBJ2-7; 12 nucleotides agree with TRBD1. This CDR3 is built from 14 residues. V lost 7 bases to trimming and J lost 5 bases; unmatched junction nucleotides: 6. Germline CDR1 is MNHNS and CDR2 is SASEGT. Here the CDR3 DNA reads TGTGCCAGCATATCCGGGACAGGGGGCCACGAGCAGTACGTC. It is translated as CASISGTGGHEQYV.

V usage is TRBV5-6 and J usage is TRBJ2-1; possible D gene TRBD2, 6 bases. The germline CDR1 and CDR2 sequences are SGHDT and YYEEEE. The CDR3 is 16 residues long. V was clipped by 7 bases and J by 1 base, with 18 bases between them. The DNA for the CDR3 is TGTGCCAGCGAACCGTGGGACTGGCTATCCTACAATGAGCAGTTCTTC. Protein: CASEPWDWLSYNEQFF.

This clonotype was counted a few times. This chain links TRBV5-1 with TRBJ2-1; 8 bases line up with TRBD2. Germline V gene lookup returns CDR1 SGHRS and CDR2 YFSETQ. J lost 8 bases, V lost 2 bases, and 12 bases had no gene match. The length of the CDR3 is 16 residues. The CDR3 region has the DNA TGCGCCAGCAGCTTTGTGGGCGGGAGGACAGTCGATGAGCAGTTCTTC. It yields the protein CASSFVGGRTVDEQFF. The complete variable domain, with remaining parts taken from reference TRBV5-1 and TRBJ2-1, reads KAGVTQTPRYLIKTRGQQVTLSCSPISGHRSVSWYQQTPGQGLQFLFEYFSETQRNKGNFPGRFSGRQFSNSRSEMNVSTLELGDSALYLCASSFVGGRTVDEQFFGPGTRLTVL.

The CDR3 coding sequence is TGTGCCAGCAGTCCCCAAACGGGAAAAGCCAGTTCCGAGCAGTACGTC. Translation gives CASSPQTGKASSEQYV. The rearrangement joins TRBV28 to TRBJ2-7; possible D gene TRBD2, 5 bases. CDR1 MDHEN and CDR2 SYDVKM come from the germline V gene. Trimming pared 5 bases from V and 6 bases from J, leaving 23 bases between. The CDR3 runs to 16 residues.

The chain has TRBV29-1 and TRBJ1-2; 10 nucleotides line up with TRBD1. Germline CDR1 reads SQVTM; CDR2 reads ANQGSEA. J was trimmed by 6 bases and V by 4 bases; bases with no gene match: 14. This CDR3 has 16 amino acids. The CDR3 nucleotides read TGCAGCGTTGGAGGTATCGGACAGGGGGAGATAGATGGCTACACCTTC. It specifies CSVGGIGQGEIDGYTF.

This clonotype was recorded a few times. The rearrangement uses TRBV6-2 or TRBV6-3 and TRBJ2-1; TRBD2 aligns across 11 bases. The germline CDR1 and CDR2 sequences are MNHEY and SVGEGT. The junction had 5 bases not matched to a gene; V was cut back by 4 bases and J by 0 bases. The CDR3 has 17 amino acids. For the CDR3, the DNA is TGTGCCAGCAGTTGGACTAGCGGGCCTAGCTCCTACAATGAGCAGTTCTTC. Translation gives CASSWTSGPSSYNEQFF.

The chain is built from TRBV6-5 and TRBJ2-1; D unresolved. Trimming removed 2 bases at V and 1 base at J, with 9 bases between. The CDR3 has 15 residues. Germline assignment: CDR1 MNHEY and CDR2 SVGAGI. DNA of the CDR3: TGTGCCAGCAGTTACACTATAGCTTCCTACAATGAGCAGTTCTTC. This sequence encodes CASSYTIASYNEQFF.

This chain joins TRBV20-1 and TRBJ1-2, with no clear D. This CDR3 is 12 amino acids long. Germline lookup yields CDR1 DFQATT and CDR2 SNEGSKA (reference sequence). Trimming left V 0 bases short and J 7 bases short, with 9 bases between. The CDR3: CSARDPAGGYTF. The DNA for the CDR3 is TGCAGTGCTAGAGACCCGGCGGGTGGCTACACCTTC.

The chain links TRBV25-1 to TRBJ2-5, with D maybe TRBD1 (5 bases). The CDR3 runs 14 residues. Germline CDR1 MGHDK, CDR2 SYGVNS. Trimming removed 7 bases at V and 2 bases at J, with 14 bases between. The CDR3 is CASKGSWEQETQYF. The CDR3, as DNA: TGTGCCAGCAAGGGGTCCTGGGAACAAGAGACCCAGTACTTC.

The V and J genes are TRBV5-1 and TRBJ2-1; D uncertain. Trimming stripped 4 bases from V and 2 bases from J, with 16 bases between. Per the germline V gene, CDR1 is SGHRS and CDR2 is YFSETQ. The CDR3 loop spans 16 amino acids. Written as DNA, the CDR3 is TGCGCCAGCAGCGGCGAGCCCTACGATACCTACAATGAGCAGTTCTTC. Its protein is CASSGEPYDTYNEQFF.

This chain uses TRBV27 with TRBJ2-7; D remains unclear. In germline, CDR1 is MNHEY, CDR2 SMNVEV (reference sequence). Trimming removed 5 bases from V and 3 bases from J, with 11 bases in between. CDR3 size: 13 residues. The chain's CDR3 is CASSPLTSYEQYF. The DNA of the CDR3 is TGTGCCAGCAGTCCCCTGACGAGCTACGAGCAGTACTTC.

There are many counts of this clonotype. The CDR3 nucleotides read TGTGCCAGCAGTCAGGGTTGGGGCTCCTATAATTCACCCCTCCACTTT. The encoded protein is CASSQGWGSYNSPLHF. This chain joins TRBV28 and TRBJ1-6; D possibly corresponds to TRBD1 (5 bases). CDR3 length equals 16 residues. Germline V gene lookup returns CDR1 MDHEN and CDR2 SYDVKM. Trimming removed 5 bases at V and 0 bases at J, with 11 bases between.

The sample holds a few counts of this clonotype. V is TRBV7-9 and J is TRBJ2-1; 9 nucleotides match TRBD2. J lost 8 bases, V lost 5 bases, and 10 bases had no gene match. Germline V gene sequence: CDR1 SEHNR, CDR2 FQNEAQ (reference sequence). This CDR3 contains 15 residues. For the CDR3, the DNA is TGTGCCAGCAGCCCAACTAGCGGGCCCTTGGATGAGCAGTTCTTC. Translated: CASSPTSGPLDEQFF.

V usage is TRBV5-1 and J usage is TRBJ2-7, with D perhaps being TRBD1 or TRBD2 (6 bases each). V gave up 3 bases and J gave up 5 bases, with 15 bases separating them. Germline CDR1 reads SGHRS; CDR2 reads YFSETQ. The CDR3 has 14 residues. The CDR3 nucleotides read TGCGCCAGCAGCTCCGACACAGGGAGGCACGAGCAGTACGTC. Translated: CASSSDTGRHEQYV.

On this clonotype itself: One junction end does not reproduce the germline sequence, and a read error may be involved. The chain links TRBV29-1 to TRBJ2-5, with 7 bases aligning to TRBD2. This CDR3 has 13 amino acids. Germline lookup yields CDR1 SQVTM and CDR2 ANQGSEA. DNA of the CDR3: TGCAGCGTTAACCCCGGGACTACCCGGATCGGGCACTTC. Translating it yields CSVNPGTTRIGHF.

In its sample, this clonotype was seen a few times. The CDR3 here is CSVLMGGLAGPYF. In nucleotides, the CDR3 is TGCAGCGTGCTCATGGGGGGACTAGCGGGACCTTACTTC. This chain joins TRBV29-1 and TRBJ2-7; 13 bases line up with TRBD2. The junction had 12 bases not matched to a gene; V was cut back by 6 bases and J by 13 bases. This CDR3 comprises 13 residues. Per germline, CDR1 SQVTM and CDR2 ANQGSEA.

This clonotype was picked up a small number of times. V gene TRBV7-9 combines with J gene TRBJ1-1, with D unresolved. V was clipped by 6 bases and J by 1 base, with 12 bases between them. The V gene's germline CDR1 is SEHNR and CDR2 FQNEAQ (reference sequence). The CDR3 totals 14 residues. The CDR3 region is CASRSRAKNTEAFF. CDR3 DNA: TGTGCCAGCAGGTCCCGGGCGAAGAACACTGAAGCTTTCTTT.